This entry lists 3 T cell receptor beta chains sequenced from one sample in a study of blood T cell repertoires in COVID-19. The data were produced by immunoSEQ multiplex PCR, yet TCRdb's version contains in-frame clones alone and is incomplete. The table shows 200,000 to 250,000 clones, with around 83% occurring only once. The sample consisted of peripheral blood. Receptors were obtained from a woman aged 45 to 65 with acute or convalescent COVID-19.

The gene calls are TRBV7-2 and TRBJ2-1, with D perhaps TRBD2 (5 bases). This CDR3 contains 14 residues. Germline CDR1 and CDR2: SGHTA and FQGNSA. V was clipped by 3 bases and J by 6 bases, with 12 bases between them. CDR3 sequence: CASSLGREVNEQFF. The CDR3 DNA reads as TGTGCCAGCAGCTTGGGGAGAGAGGTCAATGAGCAGTTCTTC.

The CDR3 sequence is CASTIGGLADYEQYF. The CDR3 bases are TGTGCCAGCACCATAGGGGGACTAGCGGATTACGAGCAGTACTTC. V usage is TRBV6-5 and J usage is TRBJ2-7, with 11 bases matching TRBD2. Germline values: CDR1 MNHEY, CDR2 SVGAGI. There are 15 residues in the CDR3. V lost 7 bases and J lost 4; bases outside the gene matches: 9.

DNA for the CDR3: TGTGCCTGGAGCGTCCCGGGGTACAACGAAAAACTGTTTTTT. Its translation is CAWSVPGYNEKLFF. This sequence joins TRBV30 and TRBJ1-4; no clear D. V was cut by 3 bases and J by 8 bases, with 16 bases left in between. This CDR3 is 14 amino acids long. Germline V gene lookup returns CDR1 GTSNPN and CDR2 SVGIG (reference sequence). The full variable domain, completed using reference TRBV30 and TRBJ1-4, is SQTIHQWPATLVQPVGSPLSLECTVEGTSNPNLYWYRQAAGRGLQLLFYSVGIGQISSEVPQNLSASRPQDRQFILSSKKLLLSDSGFYLCAWSVPGYNEKLFFGSGTQLSVL.